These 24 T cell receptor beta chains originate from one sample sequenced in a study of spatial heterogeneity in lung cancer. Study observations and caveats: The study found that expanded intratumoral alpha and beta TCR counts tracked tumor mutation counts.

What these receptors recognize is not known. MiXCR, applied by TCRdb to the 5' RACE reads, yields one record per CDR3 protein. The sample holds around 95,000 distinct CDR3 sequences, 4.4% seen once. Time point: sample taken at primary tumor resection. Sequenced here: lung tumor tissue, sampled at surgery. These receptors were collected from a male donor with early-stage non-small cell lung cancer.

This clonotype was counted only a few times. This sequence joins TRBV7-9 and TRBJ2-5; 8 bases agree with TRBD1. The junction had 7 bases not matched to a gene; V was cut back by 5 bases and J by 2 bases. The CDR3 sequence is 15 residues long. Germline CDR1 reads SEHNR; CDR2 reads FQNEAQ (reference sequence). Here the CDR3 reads CASSPRRQGQETQYF. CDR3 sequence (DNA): TGTGCCAGCAGCCCAAGACGACAGGGGCAAGAGACCCAGTACTTC.

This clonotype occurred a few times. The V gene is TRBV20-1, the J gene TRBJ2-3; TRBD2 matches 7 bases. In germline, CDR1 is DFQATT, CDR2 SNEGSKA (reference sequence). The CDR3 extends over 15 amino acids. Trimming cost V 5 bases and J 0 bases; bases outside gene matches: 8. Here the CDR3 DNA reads TGCAGTGCTTTTCAAGCGGGAACCAGCACAGATACGCAGTATTTT. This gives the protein CSAFQAGTSTDTQYF.

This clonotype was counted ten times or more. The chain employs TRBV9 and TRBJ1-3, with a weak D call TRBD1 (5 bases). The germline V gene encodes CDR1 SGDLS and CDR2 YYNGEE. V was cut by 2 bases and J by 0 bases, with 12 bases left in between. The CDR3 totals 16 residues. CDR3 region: CASSVETGISGNTIYF. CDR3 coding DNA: TGTGCCAGCAGCGTGGAAACAGGAATCTCTGGAAACACCATATATTTT.

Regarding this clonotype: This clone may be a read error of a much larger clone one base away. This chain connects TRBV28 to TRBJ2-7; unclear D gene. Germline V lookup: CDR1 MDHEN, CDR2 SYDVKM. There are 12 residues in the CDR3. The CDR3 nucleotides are TGTCCCAGCAGTGCTTCCGGCTACGAGCAGTACTTC. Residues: CPSSASGYEQYF.

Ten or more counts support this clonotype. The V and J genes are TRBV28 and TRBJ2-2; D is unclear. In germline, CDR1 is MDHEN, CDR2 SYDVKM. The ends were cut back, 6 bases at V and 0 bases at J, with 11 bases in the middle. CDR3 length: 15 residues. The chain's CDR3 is CASSPYGSNTGELFF. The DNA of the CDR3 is TGTGCCAGCAGCCCTTACGGATCGAACACCGGGGAGCTGTTTTTT.

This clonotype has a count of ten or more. CDR3 sequence: CASSPSPRTYRTDTQYF. The CDR3 nucleotides are TGTGCCAGCAGCCCCTCGCCCCGGACCTACCGCACAGATACGCAGTATTTT. The V call is TRBV7-8, the J call TRBJ2-3; D uncertain. The CDR3 totals 17 residues. Germline assignment: CDR1 SGHVS and CDR2 FQNEAQ. V lost 5 bases, J lost 1 base, and 19 bases lay in between.

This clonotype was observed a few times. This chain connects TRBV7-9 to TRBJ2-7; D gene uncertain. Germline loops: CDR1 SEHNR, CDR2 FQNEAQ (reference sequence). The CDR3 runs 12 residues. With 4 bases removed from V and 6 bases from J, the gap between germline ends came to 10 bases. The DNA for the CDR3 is TGTGCCAGCAGCTCGGACCTTCCCGAGCAGTACTTC. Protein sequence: CASSSDLPEQYF.

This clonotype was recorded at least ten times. The CDR3 DNA reads as TGTGCCAGCAGCCAAGCACGAGGCAGGGCTTCCTACGAGCAGTACTTC. It encodes CASSQARGRASYEQYF. The chain links TRBV3-1 to TRBJ2-7; D is perhaps TRBD1 (5 bases). The CDR3 is 16 residues long. Deletions cut 1 base from V and 1 base from J, with 14 bases between. Germline V gene data show CDR1 as LGHDT and CDR2 as YNNKEL (reference sequence).

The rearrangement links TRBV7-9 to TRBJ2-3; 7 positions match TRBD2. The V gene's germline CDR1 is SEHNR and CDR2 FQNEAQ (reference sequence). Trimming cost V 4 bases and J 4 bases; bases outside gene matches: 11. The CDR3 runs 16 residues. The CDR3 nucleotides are TGTGCCAGCAGCTCCGCCCGGCGGGAGTACTCAGATACGCAGTATTTT. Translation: CASSSARREYSDTQYF.

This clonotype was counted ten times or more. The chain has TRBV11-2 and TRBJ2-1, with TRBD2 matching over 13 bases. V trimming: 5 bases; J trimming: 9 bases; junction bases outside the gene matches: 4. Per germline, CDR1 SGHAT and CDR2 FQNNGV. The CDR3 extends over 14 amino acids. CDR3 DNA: TGTGCCAGCAGCCGGACTAGCGGGAGCACTGAGCAGTTCTTC. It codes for CASSRTSGSTEQFF.

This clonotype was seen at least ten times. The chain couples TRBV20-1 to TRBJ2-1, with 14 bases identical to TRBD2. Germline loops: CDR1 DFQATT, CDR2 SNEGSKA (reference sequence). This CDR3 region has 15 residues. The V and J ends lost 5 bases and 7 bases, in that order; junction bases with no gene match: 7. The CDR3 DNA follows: TGCAGTGCTGGGACCGGGACTAGCGGGAGTAATGAGCAGTTCTTC. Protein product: CSAGTGTSGSNEQFF.

This chain's CDR3 is CASSGTINEQFF. CDR3 nucleotide sequence: TGTGCCAGCAGCGGCACCATAAATGAGCAGTTCTTC. This chain joins TRBV2 and TRBJ2-1; D unclear. The germline V gene has CDR1 SNHLY and CDR2 FYNNEI. The CDR3 is 12 residues long. Trimming stripped 6 bases from V and 7 bases from J, with 10 bases between.

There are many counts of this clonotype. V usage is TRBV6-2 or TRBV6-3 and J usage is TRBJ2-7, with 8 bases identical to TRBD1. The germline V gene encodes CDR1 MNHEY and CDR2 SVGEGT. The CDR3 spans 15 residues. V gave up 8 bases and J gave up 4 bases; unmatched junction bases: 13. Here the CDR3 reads CASLDAGGNSYEQYF. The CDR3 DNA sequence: TGTGCCAGCCTTGACGCAGGGGGCAACTCTTACGAGCAGTACTTC.

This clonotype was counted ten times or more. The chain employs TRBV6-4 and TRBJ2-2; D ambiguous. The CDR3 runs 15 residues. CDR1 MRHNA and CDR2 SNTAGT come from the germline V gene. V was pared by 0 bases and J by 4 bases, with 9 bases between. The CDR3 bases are TGTGCCAGCAGTGACTCCAAGGATCCCACCGGGGAGCTGTTTTTT. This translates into CASSDSKDPTGELFF.

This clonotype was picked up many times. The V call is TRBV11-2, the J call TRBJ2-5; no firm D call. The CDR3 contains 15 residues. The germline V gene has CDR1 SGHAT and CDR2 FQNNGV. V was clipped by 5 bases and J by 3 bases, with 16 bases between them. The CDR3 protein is CASSPIWGLEETQYF. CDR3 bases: TGTGCCAGCAGCCCCATATGGGGATTGGAAGAGACCCAGTACTTC.

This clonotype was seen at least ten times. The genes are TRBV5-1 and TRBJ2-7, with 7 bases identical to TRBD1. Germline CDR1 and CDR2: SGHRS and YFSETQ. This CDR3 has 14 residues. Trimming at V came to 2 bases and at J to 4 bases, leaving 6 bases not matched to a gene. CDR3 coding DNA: TGCGCCAGCAGCTTATTAGGGGGCATGTACGAGCAGTACTTC. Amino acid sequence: CASSLLGGMYEQYF.

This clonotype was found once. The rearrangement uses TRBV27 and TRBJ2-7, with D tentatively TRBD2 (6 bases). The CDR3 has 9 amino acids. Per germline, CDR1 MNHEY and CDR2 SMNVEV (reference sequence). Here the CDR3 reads CASTSGGAV. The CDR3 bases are TGTGCCAGCACGTCCGGCGGGGCGGTC.

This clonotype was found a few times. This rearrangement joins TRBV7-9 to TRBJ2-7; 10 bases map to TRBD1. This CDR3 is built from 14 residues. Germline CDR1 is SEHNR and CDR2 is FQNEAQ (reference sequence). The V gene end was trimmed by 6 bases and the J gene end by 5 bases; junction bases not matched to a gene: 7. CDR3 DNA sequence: TGTGCCAGCAGGTTTGGGACAGGGGCTGACGAGCAGTACTTC. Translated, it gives CASRFGTGADEQYF.

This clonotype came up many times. CDR3 nucleotide sequence: TGTGCCAGCAGCCCTCCGGGACAGGGCGCAAAAAAACTGTTTTTT. As protein: CASSPPGQGAKKLFF. This chain connects TRBV7-9 to TRBJ1-4, with TRBD1 identical over 9 bases. Germline CDR1 SEHNR, CDR2 FQNEAQ (reference sequence). The CDR3 is 15 residues long. V dropped 5 bases and J dropped 9; count of bases not matched to a gene: 10.

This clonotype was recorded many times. The CDR3 sequence: CASSYIYDNSPLHF. CDR3 DNA: TGTGCCAGCAGCTACATATACGACAATTCACCCCTCCACTTT. The V gene is TRBV12-3 or TRBV12-4, the J gene TRBJ1-6, with D hard to call. This CDR3 contains 14 residues. V shed 6 bases and J shed 7 bases, with 13 bases lying between them.

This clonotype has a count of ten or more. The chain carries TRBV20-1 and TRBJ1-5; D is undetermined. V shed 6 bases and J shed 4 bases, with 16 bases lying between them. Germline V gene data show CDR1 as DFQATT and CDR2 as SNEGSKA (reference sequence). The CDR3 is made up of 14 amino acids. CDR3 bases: TGCAGTGCGCCTCCAATCGGCGGAAATCAGCCCCAGCATTTT. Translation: CSAPPIGGNQPQHF.

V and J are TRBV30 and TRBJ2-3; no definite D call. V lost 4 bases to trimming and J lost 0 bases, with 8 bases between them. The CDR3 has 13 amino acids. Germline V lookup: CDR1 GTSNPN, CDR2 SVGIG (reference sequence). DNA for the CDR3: TGTGCCTGGAAAGTGATTAGCACAGATACGCAGTATTTT. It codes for CAWKVISTDTQYF. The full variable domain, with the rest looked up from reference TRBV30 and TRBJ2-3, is SQTIHQWPATLVQPVGSPLSLECTVEGTSNPNLYWYRQAAGRGLQLLFYSVGIGQISSEVPQNLSASRPQDRQFILSSKKLLLSDSGFYLCAWKVISTDTQYFGPGTRLTVL.

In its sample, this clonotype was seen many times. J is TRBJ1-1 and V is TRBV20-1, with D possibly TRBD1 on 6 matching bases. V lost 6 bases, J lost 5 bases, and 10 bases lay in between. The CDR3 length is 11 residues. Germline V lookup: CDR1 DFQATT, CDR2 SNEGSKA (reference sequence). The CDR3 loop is CSAKGGTEAFF. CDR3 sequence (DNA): TGCAGTGCCAAGGGGGGTACTGAAGCTTTCTTT.

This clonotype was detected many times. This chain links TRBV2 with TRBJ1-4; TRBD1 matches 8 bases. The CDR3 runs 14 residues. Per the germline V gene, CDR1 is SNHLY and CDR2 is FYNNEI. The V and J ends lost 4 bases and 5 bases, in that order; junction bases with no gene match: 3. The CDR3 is CASSGGQENEKLFF. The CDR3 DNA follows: TGTGCCAGCAGTGGGGGACAGGAAAATGAAAAACTGTTTTTT. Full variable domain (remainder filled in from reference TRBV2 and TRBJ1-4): EPEVTQTPSHQVTQMGQEVILRCVPISNHLYFYWYRQILGQKVEFLVSFYNNEISEKSEIFDDQFSVERPDGSNFTLKIRSTKLEDSAMYFCASSGGQENEKLFFGSGTQLSVL.